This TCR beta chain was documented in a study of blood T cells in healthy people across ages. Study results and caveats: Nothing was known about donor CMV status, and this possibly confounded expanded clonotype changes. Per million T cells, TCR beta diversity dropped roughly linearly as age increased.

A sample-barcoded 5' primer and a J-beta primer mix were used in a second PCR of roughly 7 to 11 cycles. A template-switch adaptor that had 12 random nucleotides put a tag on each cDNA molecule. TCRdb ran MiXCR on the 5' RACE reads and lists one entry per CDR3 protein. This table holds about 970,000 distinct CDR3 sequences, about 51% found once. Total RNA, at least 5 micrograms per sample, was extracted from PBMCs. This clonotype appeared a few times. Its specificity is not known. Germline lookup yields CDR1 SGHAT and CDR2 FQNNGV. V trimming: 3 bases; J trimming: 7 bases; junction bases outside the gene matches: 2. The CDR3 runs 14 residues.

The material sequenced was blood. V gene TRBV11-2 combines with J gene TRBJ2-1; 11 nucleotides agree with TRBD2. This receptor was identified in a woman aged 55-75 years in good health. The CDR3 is CASSLGLAVNEQFF. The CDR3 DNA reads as TGTGCCAGCAGCTTGGGACTAGCGGTGAATGAGCAGTTCTTC.